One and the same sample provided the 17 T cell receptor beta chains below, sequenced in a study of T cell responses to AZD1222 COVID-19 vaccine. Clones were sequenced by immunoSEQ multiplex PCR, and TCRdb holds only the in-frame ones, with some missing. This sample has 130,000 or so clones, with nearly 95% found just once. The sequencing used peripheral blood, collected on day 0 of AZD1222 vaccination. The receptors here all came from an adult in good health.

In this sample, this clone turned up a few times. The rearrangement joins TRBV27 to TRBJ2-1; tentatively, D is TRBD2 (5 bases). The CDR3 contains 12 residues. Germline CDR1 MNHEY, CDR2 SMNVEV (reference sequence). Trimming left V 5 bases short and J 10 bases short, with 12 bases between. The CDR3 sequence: CASSEGGWEQFF. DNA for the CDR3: TGTGCCAGCAGTGAAGGCGGGTGGGAGCAGTTCTTC.

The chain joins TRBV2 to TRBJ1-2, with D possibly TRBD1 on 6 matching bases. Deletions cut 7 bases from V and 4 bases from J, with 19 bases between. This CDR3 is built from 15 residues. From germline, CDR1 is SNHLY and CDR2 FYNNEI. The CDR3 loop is CASMDSGGAFYGYTF. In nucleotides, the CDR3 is TGTGCCAGCATGGATTCGGGGGGGGCCTTCTATGGCTACACCTTC. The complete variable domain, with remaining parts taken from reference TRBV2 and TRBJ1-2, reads EPEVTQTPSHQVTQMGQEVILRCVPISNHLYFYWYRQILGQKVEFLVSFYNNEISEKSEIFDDQFSVERPDGSNFTLKIRSTKLEDSAMYFCASMDSGGAFYGYTFGSGTRLTVV.

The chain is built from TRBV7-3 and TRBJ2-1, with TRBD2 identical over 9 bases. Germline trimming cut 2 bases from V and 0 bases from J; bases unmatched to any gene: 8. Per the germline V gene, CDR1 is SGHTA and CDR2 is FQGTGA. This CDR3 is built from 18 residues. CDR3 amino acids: CASSLRLAGMSSYNEQFF. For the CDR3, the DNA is TGTGCCAGCAGCTTACGGCTAGCGGGGATGAGCTCCTACAATGAGCAGTTCTTC.

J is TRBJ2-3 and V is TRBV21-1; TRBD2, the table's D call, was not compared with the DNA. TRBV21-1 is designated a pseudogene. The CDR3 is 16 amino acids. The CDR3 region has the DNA TGTGCCAGCAGCAAAGATCGACTAGAGAACACAGATACGCAGTATTTT. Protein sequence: CASSKDRLENTDTQYF.

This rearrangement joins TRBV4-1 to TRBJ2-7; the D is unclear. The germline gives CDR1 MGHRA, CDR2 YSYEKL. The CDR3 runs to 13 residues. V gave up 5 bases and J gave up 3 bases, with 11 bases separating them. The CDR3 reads CASSSQMGYEQYF. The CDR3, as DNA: TGCGCCAGCAGCTCCCAGATGGGCTACGAGCAGTACTTC.

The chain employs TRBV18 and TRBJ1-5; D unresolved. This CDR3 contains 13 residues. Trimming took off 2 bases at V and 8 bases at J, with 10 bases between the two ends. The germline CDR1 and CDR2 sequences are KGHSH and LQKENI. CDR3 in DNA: TGTGCCAGCTCACCAGGGCCCGGGGAGCCCCAGCATTTT. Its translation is CASSPGPGEPQHF.

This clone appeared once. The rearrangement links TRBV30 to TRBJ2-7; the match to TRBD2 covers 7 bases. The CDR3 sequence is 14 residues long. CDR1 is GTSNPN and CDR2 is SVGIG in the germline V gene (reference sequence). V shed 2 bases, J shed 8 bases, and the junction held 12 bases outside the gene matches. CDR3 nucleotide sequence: TGTGCCTGGAGTTCACTGATGGGGAGGGCCCAGCAGTACTTC. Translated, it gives CAWSSLMGRAQQYF.

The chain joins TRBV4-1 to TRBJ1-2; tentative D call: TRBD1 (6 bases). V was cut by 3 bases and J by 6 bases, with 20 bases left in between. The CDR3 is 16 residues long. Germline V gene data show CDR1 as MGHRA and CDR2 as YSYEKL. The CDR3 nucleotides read TGCGCCAGCAGCCACCCCGCTGGGGGCGCACGGGATGGCTACACCTTC. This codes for CASSHPAGGARDGYTF.

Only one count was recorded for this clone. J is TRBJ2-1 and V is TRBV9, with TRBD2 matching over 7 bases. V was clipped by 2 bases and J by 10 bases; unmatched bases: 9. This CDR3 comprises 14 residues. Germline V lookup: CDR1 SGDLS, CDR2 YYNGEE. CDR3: CASSVSNLAEEQFF. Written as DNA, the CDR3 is TGTGCCAGCAGCGTTTCAAACCTAGCGGAGGAGCAGTTCTTC.

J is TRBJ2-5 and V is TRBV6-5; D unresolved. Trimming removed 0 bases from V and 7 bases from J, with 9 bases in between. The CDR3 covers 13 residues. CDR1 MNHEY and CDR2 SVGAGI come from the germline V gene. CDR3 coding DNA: TGTGCCAGCAGTTACTCACCCTCGGGGACCCAGTACTTC. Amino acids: CASSYSPSGTQYF.

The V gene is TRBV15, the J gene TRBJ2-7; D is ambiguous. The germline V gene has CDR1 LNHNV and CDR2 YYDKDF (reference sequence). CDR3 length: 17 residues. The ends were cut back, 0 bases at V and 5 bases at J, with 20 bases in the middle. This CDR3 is CATSRDDRTASIDEQYF. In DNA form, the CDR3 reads TGTGCCACCAGCAGAGACGATAGGACGGCGTCAATCGACGAGCAGTACTTC. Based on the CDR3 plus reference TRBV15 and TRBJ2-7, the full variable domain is DAMVIQNPRYQVTQFGKPVTLSCSQTLNHNVMYWYQQKSSQAPKLLFHYYDKDFNNEADTPDNFQSRRPNTSFCFLDIRSPGLGDTAMYLCATSRDDRTASIDEQYFGPGTRLTVT.

The CDR3 loop is CASSQGTQAYNEQFF. The DNA of the CDR3 is TGTGCCAGCAGCCAAGGGACACAAGCTTACAATGAGCAGTTCTTC. The genes are TRBV3-1 (or the pseudogene TRBV3-2) and TRBJ2-1; weak D call: TRBD1 (5 bases). V dropped 1 base and J dropped 4 bases, with 11 bases sitting between them. The germline V gene encodes CDR1 LGHDT and CDR2 YNNKEL (reference sequence). This CDR3 is built from 15 residues.

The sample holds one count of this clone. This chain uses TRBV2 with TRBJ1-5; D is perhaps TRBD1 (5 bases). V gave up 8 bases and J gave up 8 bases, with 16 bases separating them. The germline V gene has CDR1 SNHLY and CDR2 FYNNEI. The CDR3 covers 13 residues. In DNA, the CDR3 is TGTGCCAGCTGCCGTGGGGGATCGAAGCCCCAGCATTTT. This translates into CASCRGGSKPQHF.

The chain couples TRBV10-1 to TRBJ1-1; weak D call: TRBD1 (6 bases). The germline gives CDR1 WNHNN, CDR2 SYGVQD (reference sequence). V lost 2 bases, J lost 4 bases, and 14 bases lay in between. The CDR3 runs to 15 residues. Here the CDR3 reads CASSEVRRGGTEAFF. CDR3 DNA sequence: TGCGCCAGCAGTGAGGTGCGGAGGGGGGGCACTGAAGCTTTCTTT.

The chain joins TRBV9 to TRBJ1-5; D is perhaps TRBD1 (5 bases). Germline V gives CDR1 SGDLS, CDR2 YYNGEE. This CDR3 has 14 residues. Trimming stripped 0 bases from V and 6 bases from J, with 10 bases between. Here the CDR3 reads CASSVDGASQPQHF. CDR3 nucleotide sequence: TGTGCCAGCAGCGTAGACGGGGCTAGTCAGCCCCAGCATTTT.

CDR3 residues: CASSSPHDRGRSGDTGELFF. The DNA of the CDR3 is TGTGCCAGCAGTTCGCCACATGACAGGGGGAGGTCCGGGGACACCGGGGAGCTGTTTTTT. The chain carries TRBV6-2 or TRBV6-3 and TRBJ2-2; TRBD1 matches at 9 bases. V lost 4 bases and J lost 3; bases outside the gene matches: 18. The CDR3 has 20 amino acids. The germline V gene has CDR1 MNHEY and CDR2 SVGEGT.

The CDR3 DNA reads as TGTGCCAGCAGCGCATATCACAGGGACTTGAACACTGAAGCTTTCTTT. Encoded protein: CASSAYHRDLNTEAFF. The V gene is TRBV9, the J gene TRBJ1-1, with a possible D match to TRBD1 (6 bases). Germline V gene data show CDR1 as SGDLS and CDR2 as YYNGEE. V lost 3 bases, J lost 0 bases, and 15 bases lay in between. The CDR3 runs to 16 residues.